What follows are 11 T cell receptor beta chains derived from one specimen sequenced in a study of T cells in Graves' hyperthyroidism and ophthalmopathy. TCR beta CDR3 sequences were amplified from RNA transcripts. HTBI primers were the set used in a first-round RT-PCR of the TCR CDR3. TCRdb redid the calling of the multiplex PCR reads with MiXCR, one entry per CDR3 protein. Of about 560,000 distinct CDR3 sequences listed, over 15% are singletons. The sequenced sample was blood. Every receptor here comes from a woman between 18 and 29 years old with Graves' hyperthyroidism.

This clonotype was seen at least ten times. The CDR3 sequence is CSAGRGVNTEAFF. CDR3 sequence (DNA): TGCAGTGCTGGCCGGGGAGTGAACACTGAAGCTTTCTTT. The chain uses TRBV20-1 and TRBJ1-1; D remains unclear. V lost 5 bases, J lost 0 bases, and 10 bases lay in between. This CDR3 comprises 13 residues. Germline V gives CDR1 DFQATT, CDR2 SNEGSKA (reference sequence).

This clonotype showed up many times. The chain is built from TRBV11-2 and TRBJ2-4; D possibly corresponds to TRBD2 (6 bases). Germline assignment: CDR1 SGHAT and CDR2 FQNNGV. CDR3 length equals 15 residues. V dropped 1 base and J dropped 1 base, with 8 bases sitting between them. CDR3 sequence: CASSLAGRAKNIQYF. As DNA, the CDR3 is TGTGCCAGCAGCTTAGCAGGGAGGGCCAAAAACATTCAGTACTTC.

In its sample, this clonotype was seen many times. The chain's CDR3 is CATSEGNTEAFF. DNA of the CDR3: TGTGCCACCAGTGAAGGGAACACTGAAGCTTTCTTT. This chain links TRBV24-1 with TRBJ1-1; D is unclear. V was pared by 4 bases and J by 1 base, with 3 bases between. CDR3 length equals 12 residues. Germline CDR1 reads KGHDR; CDR2 reads SFDVKD.

The chain has TRBV7-9 and TRBJ2-2, with D unclear. The germline V gene has CDR1 SEHNR and CDR2 FQNEAQ (reference sequence). The CDR3 length is 14 residues. Trimming pared 1 base from V and 6 bases from J, leaving 9 bases between. CDR3 sequence (DNA): TGTGCCAGCAGCTTAGGCCACCTCTCCGGGGAGCTGTTTTTT. The encoded protein is CASSLGHLSGELFF.

In this sample, this clonotype turned up a few times. The chain is built from TRBV6-1 and TRBJ2-7; tentatively, D is TRBD1 (6 bases). Trimming cost V 5 bases and J 4 bases, with 12 bases left between them. Per the germline V gene, CDR1 is MNHNS and CDR2 is SASEGT. The CDR3 covers 13 residues. In DNA, the CDR3 is TGTGCCAGCAGTTCCCGGGACAAATACGAGCAGTACTTC. Translation: CASSSRDKYEQYF.

V is TRBV12-3 or TRBV12-4 and J is TRBJ1-4; 12 bases align to TRBD1. J lost 6 bases, V lost 7 bases, and 6 bases had no gene match. This CDR3 contains 15 residues. CDR3 DNA sequence: TGTGCCAGCACCGGGACAGGGGGCGAGTATGAAAAACTGTTTTTT. Translating gives CASTGTGGEYEKLFF.

This clonotype was picked up many times. The chain combines TRBV5-1 with TRBJ1-1; D not resolved. Germline-derived CDR1 and CDR2 are SGHRS and YFSETQ. Trimming took 3 bases from V and 0 from J, leaving 15 bases between them. This CDR3 region has 16 residues. For the CDR3, the DNA is TGCGCCAGCAGCTGGAGGACCGACGGAGTGAACACTGAAGCTTTCTTT. Protein sequence: CASSWRTDGVNTEAFF.

There are many counts of this clonotype. The genes are TRBV20-1 and TRBJ2-4, with unresolved D. With 1 base removed from V and 1 base from J, the gap between germline ends came to 11 bases. The CDR3 extends over 15 amino acids. CDR1 and CDR2 from the germline V gene are DFQATT and SNEGSKA (reference sequence). CDR3 nucleotide sequence: TGCAGTGCTAGAGTTGATGAAAGGGCCAAAAACATTCAGTACTTC. Protein product: CSARVDERAKNIQYF.

This clonotype was counted ten times or more. The chain links TRBV7-8 to TRBJ2-7; D is undetermined. The CDR3 is 12 amino acids. V was pared by 0 bases and J by 6 bases, with 6 bases between. Germline V gene data show CDR1 as SGHVS and CDR2 as FQNEAQ. CDR3 coding DNA: TGTGCCAGCAGCTTAGCAAAGCGCGAGCAGTACTTC. It encodes CASSLAKREQYF.

This clonotype was seen only a few times. The rearrangement joins TRBV6-1 to TRBJ1-6; D ambiguous. Per germline, CDR1 MNHNS and CDR2 SASEGT. The CDR3 consists of 14 residues. Between the trimmed V and J ends, which lost 5 bases and 5 bases, there was a span of 10 bases. For the CDR3, the DNA is TGTGCCAGCAGTTTCCGAGCGAATAATTCACCCCTCCACTTT. It yields the protein CASSFRANNSPLHF.

The chain links TRBV28 to TRBJ1-2; TRBD1 might be the D (5 bases). CDR1 is MDHEN and CDR2 is SYDVKM in the germline V gene. Trimming took off 7 bases at V and 0 bases at J, with 12 bases between the two ends. This CDR3 contains 14 residues. The CDR3 DNA sequence: TGTGCCAGCAACGACAGCCCGCCTAACTATGGCTACACCTTC. As protein: CASNDSPPNYGYTF.